This T cell receptor beta chain was captured in a study of cytomegalovirus exposure and HLA in healthy donors. Study-wide findings and caveats: In an earlier analysis, most TCR beta V segments were productive about 90% or about 30% of the time.

On this clone itself: Its antigen is unknown.

The CDR3 spans 13 residues. The V gene lost 3 bases and the J gene lost 3 bases, with 9 bases spanning the gap. CDR1 is SNHLY, CDR2 FYNNEI, per germline. PCR primers comprised 60 Vbeta and 13 Jbeta primers. Method: immunoSEQ multiplex PCR; TCRdb's copy keeps in-frame clones and lacks some. The data contain approximately 110,000 clones, around 78% of them singletons. Material for sequencing was PBMCs. This clonotype originated in a man aged 50 to 59 in good health and CMV-seronegative. V is TRBV2 and J is TRBJ2-7, with a tentative D call TRBD2 (5 bases). The chain's CDR3 is CASSEDWSYEQYV. The DNA for the CDR3 is TGTGCCAGCAGTGAGGACTGGAGCTACGAGCAGTACGTC.